This record concerns one T cell receptor beta chain sequence. Data came from immunoSEQ multiplex PCR; TCRdb stores just in-frame clones and leaves some out. Of roughly 68,000 clones listed, approximately 88% are singletons. The CDR3 consists of 11 residues. Germline CDR1 reads LNHDA; CDR2 reads SQIVND (reference sequence). The sample originates from a study of blood T cell repertoires in COVID-19. The gene calls are TRBV19 and TRBJ2-7, with 7 bases lining up with TRBD2. This receptor was taken from an older woman with COVID-19, enrolled during active disease. The sample comprised peripheral blood. Written as DNA, the CDR3 is TGTGCTACCCGGGAGGCGGACGAGCAGTACTTC. Amino acids: CATREADEQYF.